The 32 T cell receptor beta chains given below trace back to one sample, sequenced in a study of control samples from healthy donors and cancer patients. Repertoires were generated with immunoSEQ multiplex PCR, while TCRdb's copy carries only in-frame clones and drops some. In the table there are approximately 170,000 clones, roughly 90% of which are singletons. The sequenced material came from blood. These receptors were obtained from a woman in her twenties or thirties in good health.

This clone was seen just once. Written as DNA, the CDR3 is TGTGCCAGCAGTTACGTTGGGACTAGGGACTACGAGCAGTACTTC. Its translation is CASSYVGTRDYEQYF. The rearrangement uses TRBV6-6 and TRBJ2-7; TRBD2 matches 8 bases. V lost 2 bases, J lost 3 bases, and 6 bases stayed unmatched. The CDR3 has 15 amino acids. Germline-derived CDR1 and CDR2 are MNHNY and SVGAGI (reference sequence).

This chain uses TRBV12-3 or TRBV12-4 with TRBJ2-1; 7 bases line up with TRBD1. J lost 7 bases, V lost 6 bases, and 3 bases had no gene match. This CDR3 region has 12 residues. CDR3 sequence (DNA): TGTGCCAGCAGAATACAGGGGAATGAGCAGTTCTTC. This translates into CASRIQGNEQFF.

The gene calls are TRBV10-3 and TRBJ2-7; TRBD1 matches 8 bases. Germline values: CDR1 ENHRY, CDR2 SYGVKD. The CDR3 runs 14 residues. V gave up 6 bases and J gave up 3 bases; unmatched junction bases: 7. CDR3 amino acids: CAISPGQALYEQYF. The CDR3 DNA reads TGTGCCATCAGCCCGGGACAGGCCCTCTACGAGCAGTACTTC.

The chain is built from TRBV28 and TRBJ2-2, with 7 bases identical to TRBD2. Germline loops: CDR1 MDHEN, CDR2 SYDVKM. The CDR3 has 15 residues. V gave up 6 bases and J gave up 6 bases; unmatched junction bases: 10. CDR3 in amino acids: CASSLTPGGAGELFF. The CDR3 DNA reads TGTGCCAGCAGCCTAACCCCGGGGGGAGCCGGGGAGCTGTTTTTT. The whole variable domain, filled in from reference TRBV28 and TRBJ2-2, reads DVKVTQSSRYLVKRTGEKVFLECVQDMDHENMFWYRQDPGLGLRLIYFSYDVKMKEKGDIPEGYSVSREKKERFSLILESASTNQTSMYLCASSLTPGGAGELFFGEGSRLTVL.

This sequence joins TRBV6-5 and TRBJ2-1; tentative D call: TRBD2 (6 bases). The CDR3 totals 12 residues. Trimming removed 9 bases at V and 10 bases at J, with 16 bases between. The germline CDR1 and CDR2 sequences are MNHEY and SVGAGI. Here the CDR3 reads CASMGGVGEQFF. The DNA for the CDR3 is TGTGCCAGTATGGGGGGAGTTGGCGAGCAGTTCTTC.

V is TRBV5-1 and J is TRBJ1-4, with D maybe TRBD1 (5 bases). In germline, CDR1 is SGHRS, CDR2 YFSETQ. CDR3 length equals 15 residues. V lost 1 base and J 7 bases, leaving 14 bases between the germline ends. The DNA of the CDR3 is TGCGCCAGCAGCTTGAACGGGGCCAGTAGTGAAAAACTGTTTTTT. It translates to CASSLNGASSEKLFF.

The CDR3 DNA reads as TGTGCCTGGAGTGTTGGTGGACGCCATTACAATGAGCAGTTCTTC. Protein product: CAWSVGGRHYNEQFF. The chain couples TRBV30 to TRBJ2-1; D unresolved. The CDR3 consists of 15 residues. V lost 0 bases and J 4 bases, leaving 13 bases between the germline ends. CDR1 and CDR2 from the germline V gene are GTSNPN and SVGIG (reference sequence).

The rearrangement joins TRBV19 to TRBJ2-3; D possibly corresponds to TRBD1 (6 bases). Germline V gene data show CDR1 as LNHDA and CDR2 as SQIVND (reference sequence). There are 17 residues in the CDR3. V was pared by 7 bases and J by 2 bases, with 22 bases between. DNA of the CDR3: TGTGCCAGTAAGCCAGGGGCAGATCGCTGGTCCACAGATACGCAGTATTTT. Translated: CASKPGADRWSTDTQYF.

With respect to this clone: The same CDR3 is also encoded by other DNA sequences in this sample. CDR3 region: CASSPRDRGLYEQYF. CDR3 sequence (DNA): TGTGCCAGCAGTCCCCGGGACAGGGGTCTCTACGAGCAGTACTTC. The chain combines TRBV28 with TRBJ2-7; 10 positions match TRBD1. J gave up 3 bases and V 5 bases, and 7 bases lay outside the gene matches. Germline V gene data show CDR1 as MDHEN and CDR2 as SYDVKM. CDR3 length: 15 amino acids.

The chain couples TRBV28 to TRBJ1-4; D gene unclear. V gave up 6 bases and J gave up 4 bases, with 18 bases separating them. Per the germline V gene, CDR1 is MDHEN and CDR2 is SYDVKM. The CDR3 consists of 16 residues. CDR3 loop: CASRPPQRENNEKLFF. CDR3 DNA: TGTGCCAGCAGGCCCCCGCAGAGAGAAAATAATGAAAAACTGTTTTTT. Full variable domain (rest looked up from reference TRBV28 and TRBJ1-4): DVKVTQSSRYLVKRTGEKVFLECVQDMDHENMFWYRQDPGLGLRLIYFSYDVKMKEKGDIPEGYSVSREKKERFSLILESASTNQTSMYLCASRPPQRENNEKLFFGSGTQLSVL.

This sequence joins TRBV5-8 and TRBJ2-1; weak D call: TRBD1 (5 bases). Germline CDR1 is SGHTS and CDR2 is YDEGEE. Trimming left V 4 bases short and J 8 bases short, with 13 bases between. CDR3 length: 13 amino acids. CDR3 amino acids: CASSPFAGYEQFF. The CDR3 DNA reads TGTGCCAGCAGCCCCTTTGCAGGGTATGAGCAGTTCTTC.

This chain connects TRBV28 to TRBJ1-1; a weak D match, TRBD1 (5 bases). V was clipped by 3 bases and J by 3 bases, with 11 bases between them. The CDR3 contains 14 residues. The germline CDR1 and CDR2 sequences are MDHEN and SYDVKM. The CDR3 spells CASSLAGGHTEAFF. CDR3 bases: TGTGCCAGCAGTTTGGCGGGGGGACACACTGAAGCTTTCTTT.

CDR3 amino acids: CASSAGTLSSYEQYF. The CDR3, as DNA: TGTGCCAGCAGTGCCGGGACCCTCAGCTCCTACGAGCAGTACTTC. V is TRBV27 and J is TRBJ2-7; possibly TRBD1 or TRBD2 for D (5 bases each). V lost 5 bases, J lost 0 bases, and 14 bases lay in between. CDR1 is MNHEY, CDR2 SMNVEV, per germline (reference sequence). The CDR3 is 15 amino acids.

J is TRBJ1-1 and V is TRBV6-2 or TRBV6-3; D is ambiguous. Germline lookup yields CDR1 MNHEY and CDR2 SVGEGT. Deletions cut 0 bases from V and 2 bases from J, with 7 bases between. The CDR3 spans 14 residues. The CDR3 here is CASSYSEGNTEAFF. The CDR3 nucleotides read TGTGCCAGCAGTTACTCTGAGGGTAACACTGAAGCTTTCTTT.

The chain is built from TRBV21-1 and TRBJ2-7; the table names TRBD1, a call not compared with the DNA. TRBV21-1 corresponds to a pseudogene. This CDR3 spans 17 amino acids. The CDR3 sequence: CASSKIPGQGVLYEQYF. In DNA form, the CDR3 reads TGTGCCAGCAGCAAAATCCCGGGACAGGGGGTTTTGTACGAGCAGTACTTC.

The gene calls are TRBV9 and TRBJ2-2; 7 positions agree with TRBD1. V was pared by 2 bases and J by 0 bases, with 4 bases of the junction left unmatched. This CDR3 is 16 amino acids long. CDR1 SGDLS and CDR2 YYNGEE come from the germline V gene. CDR3 bases: TGTGCCAGCAGCGTCATGGACAGGCCGAACACCGGGGAGCTGTTTTTT. Protein product: CASSVMDRPNTGELFF.

J is TRBJ2-5 and V is TRBV4-1; D possibly corresponds to TRBD2 (5 bases). CDR1 MGHRA and CDR2 YSYEKL come from the germline V gene. The length of the CDR3 is 18 residues. The germline V and J ends were trimmed by 2 bases and 3 bases, with 22 bases remaining between them. CDR3 in amino acids: CASSQFPVGSAKKETQYF. CDR3 sequence (DNA): TGCGCCAGCAGCCAATTCCCCGTGGGTAGCGCCAAGAAAGAGACCCAGTACTTC.

This clone came up a few times. The V gene is TRBV7-9, the J gene TRBJ2-3; 8 bases map to TRBD2. V trimming: 4 bases; J trimming: 2 bases; junction bases outside the gene matches: 5. The germline V gene encodes CDR1 SEHNR and CDR2 FQNEAQ (reference sequence). The CDR3 spans 15 residues. The CDR3 loop is CASSSTSAPTDTQYF. The CDR3 nucleotides are TGTGCCAGCAGCTCGACTAGCGCACCCACAGATACGCAGTATTTT. The variable domain in full, completed from reference TRBV7-9 and TRBJ2-3, reads DTGVSQNPRHKITKRGQNVTFRCDPISEHNRLYWYRQTLGQGPEFLTYFQNEAQLEKSRLLSDRFSAERPKGSFSTLEIQRTEQGDSAMYLCASSSTSAPTDTQYFGPGTRLTVL.

The chain couples TRBV6-5 to TRBJ1-5, with D possibly being TRBD1 (6 bases). The CDR3 is made up of 15 amino acids. In germline, CDR1 is MNHEY, CDR2 SVGAGI. Trimming pared 8 bases from V and 0 bases from J, leaving 14 bases between. The CDR3 DNA reads as TGTGCCAGCCAGGACAGTGAGGATAGCAATCAGCCCCAGCATTTT. It is translated as CASQDSEDSNQPQHF.

The chain is built from TRBV12-3 or TRBV12-4 and TRBJ2-1, with D hard to call. The germline V and J ends were trimmed by 2 bases and 8 bases, with 10 bases remaining between them. The CDR3 contains 13 residues. The CDR3 protein is CASSLQSWDEQFF. CDR3 DNA: TGTGCCAGCAGTTTACAGTCTTGGGATGAGCAGTTCTTC.

The V call is TRBV30, the J call TRBJ2-7; 12 bases agree with TRBD1. Per the germline V gene, CDR1 is GTSNPN and CDR2 is SVGIG (reference sequence). The CDR3 totals 14 residues. With V trimmed by 5 bases and J by 2 bases, 4 bases remained unmatched. The DNA for the CDR3 is TGTGCCTGGGGGGGACAGGGGGCGACCTACGAGCAGTACTTC. Protein: CAWGGQGATYEQYF.

The genes are TRBV23-1 and TRBJ1-1; 8 bases are a match to TRBD1. TRBV23-1 is recorded as an ORF, its role being uncertain. The length of the CDR3 is 16 residues. V shed 6 bases, J shed 1 base, and the junction held 10 bases outside the gene matches. CDR3 sequence reads: CASSRRQGAGNTEAFF. DNA of the CDR3: TGCGCCAGCAGCCGACGGCAGGGGGCAGGGAACACTGAAGCTTTCTTT.

The rearrangement uses TRBV6-6 and TRBJ1-4, with no clear D. The CDR3 contains 11 residues. Germline V gene data show CDR1 as MNHNY and CDR2 as SVGAGI (reference sequence). Deletions cut 6 bases from V and 7 bases from J, with 6 bases between. CDR3 residues: CASSRREKLFF. The CDR3 DNA is TGTGCCAGCAGCCGCCGTGAAAAACTGTTTTTT.

The rearrangement joins TRBV7-2 to TRBJ2-7; D perhaps matches TRBD1 (5 bases). Germline V gene lookup returns CDR1 SGHTA and CDR2 FQGNSA. Trimming removed 2 bases from V and 4 bases from J, with 9 bases in between. This CDR3 region has 13 residues. In nucleotides, the CDR3 is TGTGCCAGCAGCTTATTACAGGTTTACGAGCAGTACTTC. As protein: CASSLLQVYEQYF.

This sequence joins TRBV7-9 and TRBJ2-1; 9 nucleotides line up with TRBD2. V shed 4 bases, J shed 4 bases, and the junction held 5 bases outside the gene matches. The CDR3 runs to 15 residues. Germline-derived CDR1 and CDR2 are SEHNR and FQNEAQ (reference sequence). CDR3 sequence reads: CASSSLAGAYNEQFF. CDR3 DNA sequence: TGTGCCAGCAGCTCGTTAGCGGGAGCGTACAATGAGCAGTTCTTC.

V and J are TRBV7-9 and TRBJ2-7; 10 bases map to TRBD2. Germline V lookup: CDR1 SEHNR, CDR2 FQNEAQ (reference sequence). Unmatched junction bases numbered 10, after V lost 1 base and J lost 7 bases. The CDR3 has 16 residues. CDR3 coding DNA: TGTGCCAGCAGCTTAGGGGGTCTAGCGGGAGTGGGTGAGCAGTACTTC. Translating it yields CASSLGGLAGVGEQYF. The complete variable domain, with remaining parts taken from reference TRBV7-9 and TRBJ2-7, reads DTGVSQNPRHKITKRGQNVTFRCDPISEHNRLYWYRQTLGQGPEFLTYFQNEAQLEKSRLLSDRFSAERPKGSFSTLEIQRTEQGDSAMYLCASSLGGLAGVGEQYFGPGTRLTVT.

This clone was recorded only once. V usage is TRBV7-2 and J usage is TRBJ1-5; 9 bases line up with TRBD1. The CDR3 spans 17 residues. V was pared by 1 base and J by 1 base, with 5 bases of the junction left unmatched. In germline, CDR1 is SGHTA, CDR2 FQGNSA. The CDR3 sequence: CASSLGTGVMSNQPQHF. As DNA, the CDR3 is TGTGCCAGCAGCTTAGGGACAGGGGTGATGAGCAATCAGCCCCAGCATTTT.

The CDR3 sequence is CASSQPGQGFSGNTIYF. The CDR3 DNA sequence: TGCGCCAGCAGCCAACCGGGACAGGGATTCTCTGGAAACACCATATATTTT. This sequence joins TRBV4-1 and TRBJ1-3; TRBD1 matches 9 bases. The CDR3 length is 17 residues. CDR1 and CDR2 (germline): MGHRA, YSYEKL. Trimming at V came to 2 bases and at J to 0 bases, leaving 5 bases not matched to a gene.

The chain recombines TRBV6-5 with TRBJ1-4; a possible D gene is TRBD1 (5 bases). Germline CDR1 and CDR2: MNHEY and SVGAGI. This CDR3 spans 16 amino acids. Trimming removed 0 bases at V and 8 bases at J, with 16 bases between. CDR3 amino acids: CASSYSNPGGGEKLFF. As DNA, the CDR3 is TGTGCCAGCAGTTACTCGAATCCGGGCGGGGGAGAAAAACTGTTTTTT.

V usage is TRBV28 and J usage is TRBJ1-5; a possible D gene is TRBD1 (5 bases). V was cut by 7 bases and J by 1 base, with 14 bases left in between. The length of the CDR3 is 15 residues. Per the germline V gene, CDR1 is MDHEN and CDR2 is SYDVKM. CDR3 amino acids: CASTWGSGSNQPQHF. CDR3 coding DNA: TGTGCCAGCACTTGGGGGAGTGGAAGCAATCAGCCCCAGCATTTT.

The V and J genes are TRBV3-1 (or the pseudogene TRBV3-2) and TRBJ2-7; the match to TRBD1 covers 9 bases. V shed 0 bases, J shed 2 bases, and the junction held 2 bases outside the gene matches. Germline CDR1 reads LGHDT; CDR2 reads YNNKEL (reference sequence). The CDR3 consists of 15 residues. In nucleotides, the CDR3 is TGTGCCAGCAGCCAAGAGTGGACAGGGGCCTACGAGCAGTACTTC. It yields the protein CASSQEWTGAYEQYF.

The chain links TRBV5-1 to TRBJ2-3, with 7 bases lining up with TRBD1. After removal of 4 bases from V and 3 bases from J, the junction contained 5 bases not matched to a gene. In germline, CDR1 is SGHRS, CDR2 YFSETQ. CDR3 length equals 14 residues. For the CDR3, the DNA is TGCGCCAGCAGCCAAGAGACAGGGACAGATACGCAGTATTTT. This codes for CASSQETGTDTQYF.